One and the same sample provided the 32 T cell receptor beta chains below, sequenced in a study of OX40 agonist ivuxolimab in advanced cancers. The method was immunoSEQ multiplex PCR; TCRdb's version includes in-frame clones alone and lacks a portion of them. This table has around 70,000 clones, roughly 85% appearing once. Source: CD4+ or CD8+ T cells sorted from blood, taken in a trial of the OX40 agonist ivuxolimab. Receptor source: an adult with an advanced solid tumor such as melanoma, head and neck, liver or kidney cancer.

V and J are TRBV27 and TRBJ1-1; D call uncertain. V dropped 6 bases and J dropped 4 bases, with 15 bases sitting between them. This CDR3 contains 14 residues. Germline V gives CDR1 MNHEY, CDR2 SMNVEV (reference sequence). The chain's CDR3 is CASRLRSGGTEAFF. The CDR3, as DNA: TGTGCCAGCAGACTCCGGTCCGGCGGCACTGAAGCTTTCTTT.

The rearrangement joins TRBV7-2 to TRBJ1-5, with D uncertain. This CDR3 is built from 13 residues. The germline gives CDR1 SGHTA, CDR2 FQGNSA. V was cut by 5 bases and J by 2 bases, with 7 bases left in between. The CDR3 bases are TGTGCCAGCAGCCCCTCCGGCAATCAGCCCCAGCATTTT. Amino acid sequence: CASSPSGNQPQHF.

This clone was observed a handful of times. This chain uses TRBV7-2 with TRBJ1-6; the D is unclear. The CDR3 loop spans 15 amino acids. Germline CDR1 and CDR2: SGHTA and FQGNSA. V lost 3 bases and J lost 13, with 19 bases in between. The CDR3 loop reads CASSFPRGGFIPLHF. The CDR3 DNA sequence: TGTGCCAGCAGCTTCCCACGGGGAGGGTTTATTCCCCTCCACTTT. Complete variable domain (other parts from reference TRBV7-2 and TRBJ1-6): GAGVSQSPSNKVTEKGKDVELRCDPISGHTALYWYRQSLGQGLEFLIYFQGNSAPDKSGLPSDRFSAERTGGSVSTLTIQRTQQEDSAVYLCASSFPRGGFIPLHFGNGTRLTVT.

This chain connects TRBV7-3 to TRBJ1-1, with D perhaps TRBD1 (6 bases). Trimming shortened V by 2 bases and J by 3 bases, and 16 bases separated the two germline ends. The CDR3 spans 16 residues. Germline-derived CDR1 and CDR2 are SGHTA and FQGTGA. The CDR3 sequence: CASSLRAGAGDTEAFF. The CDR3 DNA sequence: TGTGCCAGCAGCTTACGGGCAGGGGCAGGGGACACTGAAGCTTTCTTT.

The V gene is TRBV5-1, the J gene TRBJ1-1, with TRBD1 matching 8 bases. Germline CDR1 reads SGHRS; CDR2 reads YFSETQ. This CDR3 region has 15 residues. The V segment lost 2 bases and the J segment 1 base; nucleotides outside the gene matches: 4. The CDR3, as DNA: TGCGCCAGCAGCTTCGGACAGGGTAAGAACACTGAAGCTTTCTTT. It codes for CASSFGQGKNTEAFF.

The chain employs TRBV7-2 and TRBJ1-5, with a tentative D call TRBD1 (6 bases). V was cut by 4 bases and J by 2 bases, with 15 bases left in between. Per germline, CDR1 SGHTA and CDR2 FQGNSA. CDR3 size: 16 residues. The CDR3, as DNA: TGTGCCAGCAGCTCTCTTGGGGGCCGCGGCAATCAGCCCCAGCATTTT. Amino acid sequence: CASSSLGGRGNQPQHF.

The genes are TRBV7-9 and TRBJ1-2; D is uncertain. V was cut by 2 bases and J by 0 bases, with 16 bases left in between. The CDR3 contains 17 residues. Germline lookup yields CDR1 SEHNR and CDR2 FQNEAQ (reference sequence). CDR3 nucleotide sequence: TGTGCCAGCAGCTTAATGCTTTCGCACTTAACTAACTATGGCTACACCTTC. This translates into CASSLMLSHLTNYGYTF.

V and J are TRBV7-3 and TRBJ1-1; D not resolved. The germline gives CDR1 SGHTA, CDR2 FQGTGA. The CDR3 runs to 13 residues. Trimming removed 3 bases from V and 4 bases from J, with 9 bases in between. This chain's CDR3 is CASSLGLATEAFF. The CDR3, as DNA: TGTGCCAGCAGCTTGGGATTGGCCACTGAAGCTTTCTTT.

The chain joins TRBV28 to TRBJ1-1; 8 nucleotides agree with TRBD1. J was trimmed by 10 bases and V by 7 bases; bases with no gene match: 11. The V gene's germline CDR1 is MDHEN and CDR2 SYDVKM. The CDR3 contains 13 residues. The CDR3 nucleotides are TGTGCCAGCAAGAGACAGGGGAGGCGCCGAGCTTTCTTT. Amino acids: CASKRQGRRRAFF. The full variable domain, in which reference TRBV28 and TRBJ1-1 provide the parts outside the CDR3, is DVKVTQSSRYLVKRTGEKVFLECVQDMDHENMFWYRQDPGLGLRLIYFSYDVKMKEKGDIPEGYSVSREKKERFSLILESASTNQTSMYLCASKRQGRRRAFFGQGTRLTVV.

This chain links TRBV2 with TRBJ2-5, with 16 bases fitting TRBD2. After removal of 6 bases from V and 4 bases from J, the junction contained 5 bases not matched to a gene. This CDR3 has 16 amino acids. Germline CDR1 reads SNHLY; CDR2 reads FYNNEI. The CDR3 here is CASRLGTSGRVETQYF. CDR3 DNA sequence: TGTGCCAGCAGGCTCGGGACTAGCGGGAGGGTAGAGACCCAGTACTTC. The full variable domain, completed using reference TRBV2 and TRBJ2-5, is EPEVTQTPSHQVTQMGQEVILRCVPISNHLYFYWYRQILGQKVEFLVSFYNNEISEKSEIFDDQFSVERPDGSNFTLKIRSTKLEDSAMYFCASRLGTSGRVETQYFGPGTRLLVL.

The genes are TRBV5-4 and TRBJ2-1, with unresolved D. The CDR3 runs 14 residues. The germline V gene has CDR1 SGHNT and CDR2 YYREEE (reference sequence). The germline V and J ends were trimmed by 2 bases and 6 bases, with 12 bases remaining between them. The CDR3 DNA reads TGTGCCAGCAGCTTAGGGCCATGGGGCAATGAGCAGTTCTTC. It encodes CASSLGPWGNEQFF.

This clone was seen only once. Here the CDR3 reads CASSFQGLGNYNEQFF. As DNA, the CDR3 is TGCGCCAGCAGCTTCCAGGGCCTCGGCAACTACAATGAGCAGTTCTTC. The rearrangement joins TRBV5-1 to TRBJ2-1, with a possible D match to TRBD1 (5 bases). The CDR3 contains 16 residues. The germline V and J ends were trimmed by 2 bases and 3 bases, with 15 bases remaining between them. From germline, CDR1 is SGHRS and CDR2 YFSETQ.

This chain uses TRBV27 with TRBJ1-2; 7 positions agree with TRBD1. The junction had 8 bases not matched to a gene; V was cut back by 3 bases and J by 4 bases. There are 15 residues in the CDR3. CDR1 MNHEY and CDR2 SMNVEV come from the germline V gene (reference sequence). Written as DNA, the CDR3 is TGTGCCAGCAGTTTGGGTATGACAGGGCCCTATGGCTACACCTTC. Translating it yields CASSLGMTGPYGYTF.

V and J are TRBV7-3 and TRBJ2-7; 8 positions agree with TRBD1. Germline CDR1 and CDR2: SGHTA and FQGTGA. This CDR3 contains 13 residues. The V and J ends lost 3 bases and 4 bases, in that order; junction bases with no gene match: 2. DNA of the CDR3: TGTGCCAGCAGCTTGAGACAGGGGTACGAGCAGTACTTC. This sequence encodes CASSLRQGYEQYF.

The J gene is TRBJ1-1, the V gene TRBV9, with a possible D match to TRBD1 (6 bases). V lost 4 bases, J lost 5 bases, and 15 bases lay in between. CDR3 length: 14 residues. The germline gives CDR1 SGDLS, CDR2 YYNGEE. As DNA, the CDR3 is TGTGCCAGCAGCCAAGCTGGGGGCAGGACTGAAGCTTTCTTT. As protein: CASSQAGGRTEAFF. Looking up the rest from reference TRBV9 and TRBJ1-1 gives the full variable domain: DSGVTQTPKHLITATGQRVTLRCSPRSGDLSVYWYQQSLDQGLQFLIQYYNGEERAKGNILERFSAQQFPDLHSELNLSSLELGDSALYFCASSQAGGRTEAFFGQGTRLTVV.

This clone was seen more than once but under ten times. This chain joins TRBV11-2 and TRBJ2-4; D is unresolved. The length of the CDR3 is 18 residues. Trimming cost V 5 bases and J 0 bases, with 20 bases left between them. The germline V gene has CDR1 SGHAT and CDR2 FQNNGV. The CDR3 sequence: CASSGRSSSLLAKNIQYF. In DNA, the CDR3 is TGTGCCAGCAGCGGTCGCAGTTCGTCGCTACTAGCCAAAAACATTCAGTACTTC.

This chain connects TRBV30 to TRBJ1-4; D is undetermined. The length of the CDR3 is 14 residues. Germline V gene lookup returns CDR1 GTSNPN and CDR2 SVGIG (reference sequence). V was trimmed by 0 bases and J by 8 bases, leaving 13 bases between them. The CDR3 bases are TGTGCCTGGAGTGTTTTGGGGAACGTGGAAAAACTGTTTTTT. This codes for CAWSVLGNVEKLFF.

This clone has only a few counts. The V gene is TRBV7-9, the J gene TRBJ2-5; weak D call: TRBD2 (5 bases). CDR3 length: 12 amino acids. V shed 2 bases and J shed 7 bases, with 8 bases lying between them. Per the germline V gene, CDR1 is SEHNR and CDR2 is FQNEAQ (reference sequence). The CDR3 here is CASSLSSWTQYF. The DNA of the CDR3 is TGTGCCAGCAGCTTATCTAGCTGGACCCAGTACTTC.

This rearrangement joins TRBV19 to TRBJ1-2; 8 bases line up with TRBD1. Germline V lookup: CDR1 LNHDA, CDR2 SQIVND (reference sequence). This CDR3 comprises 13 residues. V was clipped by 5 bases and J by 7 bases; unmatched bases: 6. The CDR3 is CASSLRTGSGYTF. The CDR3 bases are TGTGCCAGTAGTCTTCGGACAGGGAGTGGCTACACCTTC. Full variable domain (outside the CDR3, taken from reference TRBV19 and TRBJ1-2): DGGITQSPKYLFRKEGQNVTLSCEQNLNHDAMYWYRQDPGQGLRLIYYSQIVNDFQKGDIAEGYSVSREKKESFPLTVTSAQKNPTAFYLCASSLRTGSGYTFGSGTRLTVV.

This chain uses TRBV5-6 with TRBJ1-1, with 8 positions matching TRBD1. The CDR3 extends over 15 amino acids. Germline loops: CDR1 SGHDT, CDR2 YYEEEE. Unmatched junction bases numbered 4, after V lost 3 bases and J lost 0 bases. The CDR3 is CASSSQTGVNTEAFF. The DNA for the CDR3 is TGTGCCAGCAGCTCCCAGACAGGGGTGAACACTGAAGCTTTCTTT. Complete variable domain (other parts from reference TRBV5-6 and TRBJ1-1): DAGVTQSPTHLIKTRGQQVTLRCSPKSGHDTVSWYQQALGQGPQFIFQYYEEEERQRGNFPDRFSGHQFPNYSSELNVNALLLGDSALYLCASSSQTGVNTEAFFGQGTRLTVV.

This chain uses TRBV10-3 with TRBJ1-5; 8 bases map to TRBD1. J was trimmed by 4 bases and V by 9 bases; bases with no gene match: 8. CDR1 and CDR2 (germline): ENHRY, SYGVKD. The CDR3 runs to 14 residues. The CDR3 DNA reads TGTGCCATACAGGGGGACAGGCTAAATCAGCCCCAGCATTTT. Residues: CAIQGDRLNQPQHF.

The chain employs TRBV7-2 and TRBJ2-7; D may be TRBD2 (6 bases). The CDR3 sequence is 15 residues long. Trimming removed 3 bases from V and 0 bases from J, with 12 bases in between. The V gene's germline CDR1 is SGHTA and CDR2 FQGNSA. This CDR3 is CASSLGLASSYEQYF. The CDR3 DNA reads TGTGCCAGCAGCTTGGGACTGGCTAGCTCCTACGAGCAGTACTTC.

J is TRBJ2-5 and V is TRBV2; D may be TRBD1 (5 bases). The CDR3 consists of 16 residues. Trimming took off 0 bases at V and 2 bases at J, with 13 bases between the two ends. Germline V lookup: CDR1 SNHLY, CDR2 FYNNEI. The CDR3 bases are TGTGCCAGCAGTGAAGCGCTAGGGGCACGTCAAGAGACCCAGTACTTC. Its translation: CASSEALGARQETQYF.

This clone came up once. The chain carries TRBV7-6 and TRBJ2-7, with TRBD2 identical over 8 bases. Germline CDR1 is SGHVS and CDR2 is FNYEAQ. Germline trimming cut 3 bases from V and 9 bases from J; bases unmatched to any gene: 10. The CDR3 loop spans 14 amino acids. The CDR3 spells CASSFDPGLVGQYF. The CDR3 DNA reads as TGTGCCAGCAGCTTTGACCCGGGACTAGTCGGGCAGTACTTC.

This CDR3 reads CSASRGYEQYF. CDR3 DNA: TGCAGTGCTAGTAGGGGCTACGAGCAGTACTTC. The chain recombines TRBV20-1 with TRBJ2-5; TRBD1 might be the D (5 bases). The J call is doubtful: the DNA matches TRBJ2-7 better. Germline V gives CDR1 DFQATT, CDR2 SNEGSKA (reference sequence). CDR3 length: 11 residues.

This clone was found a few times. The V and J genes are TRBV18 and TRBJ1-1, with 7 bases identical to TRBD1. With 6 bases clipped from V and 1 base from J, the junction kept 5 bases outside the gene matches. The CDR3 is 14 amino acids. CDR1 KGHSH and CDR2 LQKENI come from the germline V gene. The CDR3 region is CASSVGGRNTEAFF. Written as DNA, the CDR3 is TGTGCCAGCTCCGTAGGGGGCAGGAACACTGAAGCTTTCTTT.

This clone is a singleton in its sample. This rearrangement joins TRBV25-1 to TRBJ2-1; D unresolved. The germline CDR1 and CDR2 sequences are MGHDK and SYGVNS. This CDR3 spans 17 amino acids. V lost 2 bases and J lost 0, with 14 bases in between. CDR3 amino acids: CASSEPLGASSYNEQFF. DNA for the CDR3: TGTGCCAGCAGTGAACCCTTGGGCGCGAGCTCCTACAATGAGCAGTTCTTC.

The chain links TRBV9 to TRBJ1-1; the D gene is possibly TRBD1 (5 bases). Trimming shortened V by 2 bases and J by 4 bases, and 9 bases separated the two germline ends. The germline V gene encodes CDR1 SGDLS and CDR2 YYNGEE. The CDR3 covers 13 residues. The CDR3 bases are TGTGCCAGCAGCGTGATGGGGGGCACTGAAGCTTTCTTT. Translated, it gives CASSVMGGTEAFF.

The chain employs TRBV5-1 and TRBJ2-5, with 7 bases fitting TRBD2. The V and J ends lost 4 bases and 4 bases, in that order; junction bases with no gene match: 4. The CDR3 length is 13 residues. Looked up from germline, CDR1 is SGHRS and CDR2 is YFSETQ. CDR3 bases: TGCGCCAGCAGCCAGGGAGGGTCAGAGACCCAGTACTTC. It translates to CASSQGGSETQYF.

The chain has TRBV7-2 and TRBJ1-5; the D is unclear. Trimming shortened V by 4 bases and J by 7 bases, and 8 bases separated the two germline ends. The CDR3 covers 12 residues. Germline assignment: CDR1 SGHTA and CDR2 FQGNSA. CDR3: CASSYPWQPQHF. The DNA of the CDR3 is TGTGCCAGCAGCTACCCTTGGCAGCCCCAGCATTTT.

V gene TRBV30 combines with J gene TRBJ1-5, with D perhaps TRBD1 (6 bases). Looked up from germline, CDR1 is GTSNPN and CDR2 is SVGIG (reference sequence). This CDR3 comprises 12 residues. V dropped 0 bases and J dropped 6 bases, with 6 bases sitting between them. In DNA form, the CDR3 reads TGTGCCTGGAGTGTACAGGGTCAGCCCCAGCATTTT. The encoded protein is CAWSVQGQPQHF.

This clone was counted between two and nine times. The chain has TRBV5-1 and TRBJ1-5; D ambiguous. V lost 0 bases and J lost 5, with 6 bases in between. The germline CDR1 and CDR2 sequences are SGHRS and YFSETQ. This CDR3 has 13 residues. For the CDR3, the DNA is TGCGCCAGCAGCTTGGGGCAGTATCAGCCCCAGCATTTT. This encodes CASSLGQYQPQHF.